The present T cell receptor beta chain was sequenced within a study of cytomegalovirus exposure and HLA in healthy donors (dated by TCRdb to about 2017). About the study as a whole: An earlier analysis of roughly 500 of the donors reported approximately 300 Gb of sequence data and more than 90 million unique TCR beta sequences from about 200 million T cells. Typing coverage differed by locus: A, B, C, DRB1 and DQB1 were typed in about 620-640 donors, DQA1 in approximately 520, DPA1 in around 610, and DPB1 in 450 to 480. All discovery cohort repertoires had been generated using a single sequencing platform. To study patterns of TCR occurrence, a later analysis re-analyzed previously published TCR beta repertoires from under 750 donors and added high-resolution HLA genotyping. A separate validation cohort of 90 to 150 different subjects was used in addition to the 666-subject first cohort. Donor age, sex, ethnicity and CMV serostatus were compiled alongside the repertoire data. The T cell repertoires of about 700 subjects were profiled by immunosequencing and related to cytomegalovirus serostatus. The study was designed to test whether signatures of past pathogen exposure could be identified by cataloging public T cell receptors. An earlier analysis of a few hundred of the donors applied high-throughput TCR beta sequencing to assess whether each TCR beta V gene segment acted as functional or pseudogenic. Roughly 5 DR-DQ haplotypes were handled as single units for association and clustering, since linkage in the cohort was strong. Among 398 genotyped donors of the cohort, an average of about 240,000 unique TCR beta nucleotide sequences were sequenced per donor, roughly 20% of them non-productive. HLA typing included class I and class II loci at four-digit resolution. Rather than drawing on any new phenotypic data, the later analysis identified candidate immune exposures from TCR beta sequences and the way those sequences occurred across donors. The study combined high-throughput TCR immunosequencing, statistical association of individual TCRs with disease status, and machine learning to predict cytomegalovirus infection status. An early release covering roughly 640 HLA-typed donors comprised approximately 290 gigabases of sequencing data and 85 million or so unique TCR sequences. Genome-wide SNP genotypes for about 65% of the roughly 670 donors were used in a later genetic analysis, which treated that subset as a discovery cohort. Of the roughly 400 genotyped donors, about 80% fell in the genetic ancestry cluster associated with self-reported Caucasian donors. What the research found in general, with its limitations: A later analysis found that most CMV-associated TCR beta chains appeared HLA-restricted, with HLA associations seemingly driven largely by CMV exposure. A later genetic analysis associated a missense DCLRE1C variant with V-gene and J-gene trimming of TCR beta chains, and an independent cohort replicated the association. Because counts were too low, seventeen rarely observed V segments, including chromosome 9 orphons, were excluded from the earlier analysis of several hundred of the donors. Compared with equally common non-associated chains, HLA-associated TCR beta chains in a later analysis were more clonally expanded and had lower generation probabilities. A further reported finding was that TCR beta sequences accurately predicted the HLA-A and HLA-B alleles for most subjects in the first cohort. While some public TCRs were present in many individuals, most TCR sequences turned up only very rarely across donors. Roughly uniform sequencing depth across donors was assumed in presence/absence analyses, although this assumption may not hold. The authors suggested that the approach could potentially be extended to other disease states and immunological phenotypes. According to a later analysis, parvovirus B19, influenza, CMV and Epstein-Barr virus appeared linked to several top co-occurrence clusters. At a false discovery rate of 0.05, a later analysis linked some 17,000 TCR beta sequences to specific HLA alleles. Linkage disequilibrium might explain the correlated functional status among segregating V segments, but an unknown experimental factor could not be excluded. A group of highly shared sequence variants was considered likely to be a technical artifact of the sequencing pipeline. A few of the identified cytomegalovirus-associated TCR beta chains were confirmed in vitro to be specific for cytomegalovirus antigens. In this cohort, only TCR beta chains were sequenced, and detectable features were limited by the absence of alpha or paired-chain data. In the study, around 160 TCR beta chains were listed as associated with cytomegalovirus. In a later genetic analysis, fewer N-insertions in productive TCRs were reported among donors in an Asian-associated ancestry cluster than the roughly 640-donor mean. The classifier was reported to diagnose cytomegalovirus status with high specificity and sensitivity in both the original and validation cohorts. Strong co-occurrence of HLA alleles, especially DR and DQ, made assigning TCR associations to individual alleles difficult. In an earlier analysis of around 600 of the donors, most TCR beta V segments were observed in productive rearrangements about 87% or about 30% of the time, broadly matching IMGT annotations. Because some donors lacked HLA typing at each locus, the association tests relied only on the typed subset. For the cohort, immune exposure information was limited to CMV serostatus. A later analysis found that TCR association rates varied across HLA loci, with DRB1 alleles showing the most associated TCRs and HLA-C alleles the fewest. Some IMGT-functional V segments, including TRBV6-2 and TRBV6-3, could not be told apart with the 87-base-pair reads, so those segments were excluded.

Receptor libraries were prepared by the immunoSEQ multiplex PCR assay. The multiplex PCR relied on a mix of 60 forward primers for TCR Vbeta segments and 13 reverse primers for TCR Jbeta segments. The CDR3 region of rearranged TCR beta genes was amplified from genomic DNA with a multiplex PCR assay. Amplified TCR beta libraries were sequenced as 87-base-pair reads on the Illumina HiSeq System. The original methods were these. A later analysis counted tens of millions of unique TCR beta chains across the 670 or so repertoires, and approximately 11 million of these chains were shared by at least two donors. A nearest-neighbor algorithm error-corrected the raw reads and collapsed the reads into unique sequences, merging closely related sequences to remove PCR and sequencing errors. Alignment of CDR3 sequences to IMGT reference sequences was used to assign V, D and J gene segments. For a sequence to be retained, at least a six-nucleotide match to both a V gene segment and a J gene segment was required. Rearrangements were classified as productive when the CDR3 lacked stop codons and remained in frame with V and J, and all other rearrangements were classified as non-productive. CDR3 was defined by IMGT convention, running from the second conserved V-encoded cysteine to the conserved J-encoded phenylalanine. Sequences without an unambiguous match to a single V gene segment were excluded from the earlier analysis of approximately 560 of the donors. In an earlier analysis of 587 of the donors, a V segment was called functional when productive rearrangements were above 56.7%, and segregating when the standard deviation between donors exceeded 5%. A statistical classification framework was built for diagnosing cytomegalovirus status from the catalog of TCR beta chain sequences. In a later analysis, TCR nucleotide sequences were compared against IMGT/GENE-DB human TR gene sequences so that V and J genes could be assigned. Using the TCRdist pipeline, a later analysis assigned CDR3 sequences along with most-parsimonious VDJ recombination scenarios. In a later analysis, each TCR beta chain was defined by its CDR3 amino acid sequence together with its V-gene family, and reads without a unique V-gene family were excluded. To address suspected cross-contamination and a sequencing artifact, a later analysis removed around 600 highly shared, low-generation-probability nucleotide sequences. In a later analysis, a clonal expansion index was calculated for each public chain from normalized within-repertoire ranks of inferred template counts. In a later analysis, generation probabilities were computed with a VDJ recombination model fitted to out-of-frame rearrangements, and the resulting probabilities were checked against IGoR. In a later analysis, hypergeometric tests were used to score TCR-TCR, TCR-HLA and TCR-CMV co-occurrence, with a repertoire-size bias correction applied to TCR pairs. In a later analysis, false discovery rates were estimated by permuting HLA or CMV assignments 20 times. A later analysis grouped co-occurring TCRs with DBSCAN, adding TCRdist sequence similarity when clustering within HLA-allele-positive subsets. Repertoires with fewer than 30,000 or more than 120,000 public chains, plus five repertoires with anomalous nucleotide sharing, were excluded from co-occurrence clustering. In its TCRdb copy, this immuneACCESS table keeps in-frame sequences only and misses some clones. Where compared with another copy, unresolved V genes explain less than half of these, and the others have no known cause. Clonal size and the V and J genes are those of that table, whereas D and trimming came from the DNA. The sample's clone listing holds under 40,000 clones. The ten top clones hold 3.4% of the sample.

A remark on this clone: Its antigen specificity is not known.

Via the germline V gene, CDR1 is KGHSH and CDR2 LQKENI. The junction carries 8 bases between V and J, which are trimmed by 3 bases and 3 bases respectively. The CDR3 goes from the cysteine to the phenylalanine over 13 residues. Only CDR3 DNA is held: 39 bases, read in frame from base 1. In total, roughly 710 healthy bone marrow donors made up the cohort. At the time of sampling, every cohort member was nominally healthy, though immune exposures that went unrecorded were likely present. The donor was CMV seropositive and was included in the group of 289 seropositive cohort members. Each donor provided a peripheral blood sample, and peripheral blood mononuclear cells were used for TCR beta sequencing. Genomic DNA extraction from the blood cell samples was performed with the Qiagen DNeasy Blood Extraction Kit.

The sequence derives from a woman aged 40 to 49 in good health and CMV-seropositive. The sample taken for sequencing was PBMCs. The chain is assembled from TRBV18 and TRBJ1-1; there is no confident call for the D gene. The DNA sequence is TGTGCCAGCTCACCTCTGCGGGACACTGAAGCTTTCTTT. This yields the protein CASSPLRDTEAFF.